The 4 T cell receptor beta chains given below trace back to one sample, sequenced in a study of control samples from healthy donors and cancer patients. Data came from immunoSEQ multiplex PCR; TCRdb stores just in-frame clones and leaves some out. The sample consists of about 220,000 clones, just under 95% of them appearing once. Sample: blood. All receptors come from a man in his fifties or sixties in good health.

The sample holds one count of this clone. The V and J genes are TRBV30 and TRBJ1-1; TRBD1 is a possible D gene (5 bases). From germline, CDR1 is GTSNPN and CDR2 SVGIG (reference sequence). The CDR3 extends over 14 amino acids. Trimming took 1 base from V and 10 from J, leaving 19 bases between them. CDR3 loop: CAWSADTFRPTAFF. DNA for the CDR3: TGTGCCTGGAGTGCGGACACCTTCCGGCCCACAGCTTTCTTT.

Notes on this clone: One junction end does not reproduce the germline sequence, and a read error may be involved. The chain links TRBV3-1 (or the pseudogene TRBV3-2) to TRBJ2-7; weak D call: TRBD2 (5 bases). The CDR3 is 11 residues long. Germline assignment: CDR1 LGHDT and CDR2 YNNKEL (reference sequence). CDR3 nucleotides: TGTGCCAGCAGCCAGGGGATATCGAGGGACTTC. This encodes CASSQGISRDF.

The V gene is TRBV18, the J gene TRBJ1-3; D is unclear. From germline, CDR1 is KGHSH and CDR2 LQKENI. V was pared by 1 base and J by 0 bases, with 10 bases between. This CDR3 has 16 amino acids. CDR3 in amino acids: CASSPQGSPSGNTIYF. In nucleotides, the CDR3 is TGTGCCAGCTCACCACAGGGTAGCCCCTCTGGAAACACCATATATTTT.

V is TRBV19 and J is TRBJ1-1; D perhaps matches TRBD1 (5 bases). CDR1 and CDR2 (germline): LNHDA, SQIVND (reference sequence). The CDR3 is made up of 13 amino acids. Trimming cost V 5 bases and J 0 bases, with 7 bases left between them. CDR3 in DNA: TGTGCCAGTAGTTGGGGCGTGAACACTGAAGCTTTCTTT. It is translated as CASSWGVNTEAFF.